This T cell receptor (beta chain) was identified during a study of shared clonotypes between healthy human individuals (dated by TCRdb to about 2020). Broadly, across the study: The cohort included three men and two women between 18 and 49 years of age. The study deeply sequenced blood TCR repertoires of five healthy adults to estimate repertoire size and the extent of clonotype sharing between individuals. Different laboratories and diverse techniques were used to prepare libraries and sequence TCR repertoires, to increase sequencing depth and limit assay-specific biases. Leukapheresis yielded between about 0.94 and 8.9 billion PBMCs per donor. What the authors observed across the whole study: Sampling was restricted to blood, and TCR repertoires in tissues likely differ from the TCR repertoires found in blood. Because the study included only a small number of donors, the genetic and exposure-history diversity represented was limited. Pairwise subsampling led to the expectation that sequencing depth would affect the degree of clonotype sharing among donors.

As for this clone: Its antigen has not been determined. Base qualities were left out, and no much larger clone turns up one base away.

Healthy HIV-negative adults with no recently reported acute infections or vaccinations were included as donors. Every donor was a Caucasian adult residing in Nashville, Tennessee, USA. In the unsorted samples, around 81 million PBMCs were counted, and genomic DNA was extracted using the QIAamp DNA Blood Mini kit. After blood collection by leukapheresis, PBMCs were isolated using Ficoll-Histopaque density gradient centrifugation and then cryopreserved in the vapor phase of liquid nitrogen. The CDR3 runs 14 amino acids, cysteine and phenylalanine included. Only CDR3 DNA is held: 42 bases, read in frame from base 1. The germline V gene gives CDR1 as KGHSH and CDR2 as LQKENI. The germline V end is reduced by 5 bases and the J end by 4 bases; junction bases left unmatched: 6. TCR CDR3 regions were amplified from genomic DNA by multiplex PCR using the deep immunoSEQ assay. For each cell subset, the extracted genomic DNA was distributed evenly across all wells of several immunoSEQ 96-well plates, and each plate served as one replicate. For unsorted PBMC, each replicate PCR was loaded with about 280 ng genomic DNA, equivalent to approximately 33,000 T cell genomes. Ten immunoSEQ deep assay plates were used to sequence the unsorted PBMC genomic DNA. Purified libraries were quantified with a Qubit 3.0 fluorometer, sized on a Bioanalyzer 2100, and re-quantified with the KAPA Library Quantification kit. Every immunoSEQ 96-well plate was sequenced on a dedicated single-read 150-cycle Illumina NextSeq 550 flow cell. Per the original workflow: Because only junctional sequences without quality scores were contained in the immunoSEQ output, filtering matching that applied to full-length reads could not be performed. Sequences were annotated with PyIR, a Python wrapper for IgBLAST v1.9, using IMGT germline references to assign V/J genes and CDR3. Reads were removed for weak V/J assignments (E-value above 1e-6), missing CDR3, stop codons, out-of-frame junctions, or ambiguous translated residues. A V3J clonotype was defined by an identical inferred V gene, J gene, and CDR3 amino acid sequence. To compute the percentage overlap between repertoires, the number of shared unique clonotypes was divided by the size of the smaller repertoire. RTK rarefaction, the Chao1 estimator, and Recon v2.1 estimates of unobserved clonotypes were used to assess repertoire richness. TCRdb provides this immuneACCESS table in a form limited to in-frame rearrangements. Some clones are lacking; in checked studies, under half of them reflect an unresolved V gene, and why the rest are absent is not known. D and trimming were read from the DNA, whereas the V and J calls and clone size are those reported in that table. For this sample there are 470,000 or so clones; 70% to 85% appear just once. Approximately 12% of the sample is in the top ten clones.

The TCR originated in a woman aged 35 to 49 in good health. Some clones in this sample may be carry-over from other donors' samples. Specimen: PBMCs. The rearranged chain carries TRBV18 and TRBJ1-1, with 8 central nucleotides matching TRBD1. The encoded CDR3 is CASSTNRGSTEAFF. The DNA is TGTGCCAGCTCAACAAACAGGGGGAGCACTGAAGCTTTCTTT.